These T cell receptor beta chains were read from a single sample in a study of blood T cells in healthy people across ages. TCRdb re-called the 5' RACE reads with MiXCR, one entry per CDR3 protein. The table lists around 1.5 million distinct CDR3 sequences, roughly 45% of them singletons. Sequenced: blood. The receptors originated from a woman between 18 and 29 years old in good health. The conserved cysteine and the conserved F or W are not part of the CDR3 here. D genes are given only for firm matches.

J: TRBJ1-1; D: .; V: TRBV5-8; CDR3: ASSLVEGRGTEAF
J: TRBJ1-2; D: .; V: TRBV29-1; CDR3: SVDRDHGYT
J: TRBJ2-2; D: .; V: TRBV5-1; CDR3: AARETGELF
J: .; D: .; V: TRBV2; CDR3: ASSDFYNEQY
J: TRBJ1-1; D: .; V: TRBV6-6; CDR3: ASSYGWGDMNTEAF
J: TRBJ2-1; D: .; V: TRBV6-6; CDR3: ASSQGGIAEQF
J: .; D: TRBD1; V: TRBV3-1; CDR3: ASSQVGKGAYEQY
J: TRBJ2-3; D: TRBD2; V: TRBV7-2; CDR3: ASSPWGAGGPIRDTQY
J: TRBJ2-3; D: .; V: TRBV24-1; CDR3: ATSDLERTAPGTDTQY
J: TRBJ1-6; D: .; V: TRBV6-1; CDR3: ASSEGRGLGSPLH
J: TRBJ2-7; D: TRBD1; V: TRBV29-1; CDR3: SVGSKPGQRYEQY
J: TRBJ1-1; D: .; V: TRBV30; CDR3: AWSVVGNTEAF
J: .; D: TRBD2; V: TRBV28; CDR3: AITEREGYNEQY
J: TRBJ1-2; D: TRBD1; V: TRBV5-1; CDR3: ASSRTGNSDYGYT
J: TRBJ2-7; D: .; V: TRBV6-1; CDR3: ASGGASSYNEQY
J: TRBJ2-5; D: .; V: TRBV18; CDR3: ASSPIRGSETQY
J: TRBJ2-2; D: .; V: TRBV11-2; CDR3: ASSPLWLASGELF